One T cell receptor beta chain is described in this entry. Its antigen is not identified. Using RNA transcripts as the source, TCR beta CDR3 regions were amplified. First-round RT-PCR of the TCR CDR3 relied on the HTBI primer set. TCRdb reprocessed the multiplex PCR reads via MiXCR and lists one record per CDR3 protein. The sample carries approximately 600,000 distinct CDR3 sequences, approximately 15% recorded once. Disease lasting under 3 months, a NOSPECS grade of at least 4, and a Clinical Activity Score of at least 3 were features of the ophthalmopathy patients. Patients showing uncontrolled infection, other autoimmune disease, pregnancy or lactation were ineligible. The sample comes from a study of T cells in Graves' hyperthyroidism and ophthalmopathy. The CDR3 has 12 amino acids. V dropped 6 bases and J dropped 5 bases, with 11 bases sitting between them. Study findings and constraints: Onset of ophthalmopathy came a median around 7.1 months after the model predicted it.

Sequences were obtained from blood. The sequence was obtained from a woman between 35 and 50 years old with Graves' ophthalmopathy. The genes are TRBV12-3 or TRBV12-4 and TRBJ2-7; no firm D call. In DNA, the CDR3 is TGTGCCAGCAGAACAGAGTCTAACGAGCAGTACTTC. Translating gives CASRTESNEQYF.